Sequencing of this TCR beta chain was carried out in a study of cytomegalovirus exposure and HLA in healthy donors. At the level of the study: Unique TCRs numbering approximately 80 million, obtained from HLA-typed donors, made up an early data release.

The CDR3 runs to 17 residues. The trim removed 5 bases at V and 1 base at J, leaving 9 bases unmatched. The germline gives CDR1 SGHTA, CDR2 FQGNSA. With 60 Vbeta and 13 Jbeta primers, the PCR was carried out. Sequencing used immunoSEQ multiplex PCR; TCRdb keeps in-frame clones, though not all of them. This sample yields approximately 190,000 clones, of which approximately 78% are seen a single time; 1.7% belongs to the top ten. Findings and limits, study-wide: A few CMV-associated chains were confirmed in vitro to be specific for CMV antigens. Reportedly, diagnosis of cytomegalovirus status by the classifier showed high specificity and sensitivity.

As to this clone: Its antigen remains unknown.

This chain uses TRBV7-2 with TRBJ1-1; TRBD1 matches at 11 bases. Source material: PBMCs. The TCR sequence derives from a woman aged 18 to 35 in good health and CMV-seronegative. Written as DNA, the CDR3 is TGTGCCAGCAGCCCAGGGGGGACAGGGGGTTCGAACACTGAAGCTTTCTTT. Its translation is CASSPGGTGGSNTEAFF.